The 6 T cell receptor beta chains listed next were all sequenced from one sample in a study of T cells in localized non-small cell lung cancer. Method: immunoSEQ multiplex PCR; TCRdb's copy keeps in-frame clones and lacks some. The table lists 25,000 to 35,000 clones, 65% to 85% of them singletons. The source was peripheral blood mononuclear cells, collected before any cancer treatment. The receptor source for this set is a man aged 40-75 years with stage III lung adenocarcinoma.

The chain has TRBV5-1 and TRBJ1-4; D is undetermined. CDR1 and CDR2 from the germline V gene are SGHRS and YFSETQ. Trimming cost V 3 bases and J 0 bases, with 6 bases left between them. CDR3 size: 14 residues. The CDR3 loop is CASSSTTTNEKLFF. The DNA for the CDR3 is TGCGCCAGCAGCTCGACCACAACTAATGAAAAACTGTTTTTT.

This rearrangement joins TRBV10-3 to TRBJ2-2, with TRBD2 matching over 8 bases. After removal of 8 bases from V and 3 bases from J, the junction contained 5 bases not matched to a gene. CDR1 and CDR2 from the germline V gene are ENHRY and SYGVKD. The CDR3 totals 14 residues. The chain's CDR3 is CAIGGLGDTGELFF. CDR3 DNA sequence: TGTGCCATCGGGGGACTAGGAGACACCGGGGAGCTGTTTTTT.

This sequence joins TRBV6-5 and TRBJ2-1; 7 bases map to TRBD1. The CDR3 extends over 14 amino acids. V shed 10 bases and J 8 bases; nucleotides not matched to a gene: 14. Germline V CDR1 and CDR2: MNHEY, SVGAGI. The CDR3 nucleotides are TGTGCCACACTACAACCGGGACAGAGTGATGAGCAGTTCTTC. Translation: CATLQPGQSDEQFF.

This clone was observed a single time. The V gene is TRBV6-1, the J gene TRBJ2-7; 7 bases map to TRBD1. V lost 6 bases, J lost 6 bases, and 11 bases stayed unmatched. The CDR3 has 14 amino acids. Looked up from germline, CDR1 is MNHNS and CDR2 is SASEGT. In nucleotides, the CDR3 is TGTGCCAGCAGAAACAGGGGCTCGAAGAGCGAGCAGTACGTC. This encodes CASRNRGSKSEQYV.

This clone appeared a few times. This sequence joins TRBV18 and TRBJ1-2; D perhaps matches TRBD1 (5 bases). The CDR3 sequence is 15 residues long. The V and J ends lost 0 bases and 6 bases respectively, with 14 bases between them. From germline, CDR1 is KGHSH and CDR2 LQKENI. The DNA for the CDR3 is TGTGCCAGCTCACCACCGACGGCAGGGATCCATGGCTACACCTTC. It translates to CASSPPTAGIHGYTF.

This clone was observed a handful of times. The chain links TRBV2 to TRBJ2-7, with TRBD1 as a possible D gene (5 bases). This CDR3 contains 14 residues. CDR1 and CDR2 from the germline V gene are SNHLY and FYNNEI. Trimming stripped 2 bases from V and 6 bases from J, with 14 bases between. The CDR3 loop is CASSESQGFSEQYV. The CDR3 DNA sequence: TGTGCCAGCAGTGAAAGCCAGGGATTCTCCGAGCAGTACGTC.